These 10 T cell receptor beta chains originate from one sample sequenced in a study of T cell responses to AZD1222 COVID-19 vaccine. Profiling relied on immunoSEQ multiplex PCR, and the TCRdb table lists in-frame clones only, not all of them. The sample includes 130,000 or so clones, approximately 90% of them seen just once. Sample: peripheral blood, taken on day 0 of AZD1222 vaccination. These receptors were collected from an adult in good health.

The rearrangement uses TRBV3-1 (or the pseudogene TRBV3-2) and TRBJ1-5; D remains ambiguous. V was clipped by 0 bases and J by 7 bases, with 13 bases between them. This CDR3 has 15 amino acids. Germline lookup yields CDR1 LGHDT and CDR2 YNNKEL (reference sequence). Here the CDR3 DNA reads TGTGCCAGCAGCCAAGATATCGGGGAGTGGCAGCCCCAGCATTTT. Translation: CASSQDIGEWQPQHF.

The V call is TRBV2, the J call TRBJ2-1, with 7 nucleotides matching TRBD1. The CDR3 totals 14 residues. Germline V lookup: CDR1 SNHLY, CDR2 FYNNEI. V trimming: 6 bases; J trimming: 5 bases; junction bases outside the gene matches: 7. The CDR3 nucleotides read TGTGCCAGCAGGAAGACAGGGAGACACAATGAGCAGTTCTTC. Translation: CASRKTGRHNEQFF.

This chain uses TRBV6-5 with TRBJ1-4, with D perhaps matching TRBD1 (6 bases). This CDR3 comprises 13 residues. CDR1 and CDR2 (germline): MNHEY, SVGAGI. V shed 6 bases and J shed 5 bases, with 10 bases lying between them. The CDR3 nucleotides read TGTGCCAGCAGCCGCGACAGGAATGAAAAACTGTTTTTT. It is translated as CASSRDRNEKLFF.

The chain uses TRBV6-2 or TRBV6-3 and TRBJ2-2, with D possibly TRBD2 on 6 matching bases. In germline, CDR1 is MNHEY, CDR2 SVGEGT. The CDR3 spans 16 residues. V was clipped by 7 bases and J by 7 bases, with 22 bases between them. The CDR3 region is CASNPPANGRGGELFF. For the CDR3, the DNA is TGTGCCAGCAACCCACCCGCGAACGGGCGGGGCGGGGAGCTGTTTTTT.

CDR3 sequence reads: CASSLYRGMNTGELFF. The CDR3 coding sequence is TGCGCCAGCAGCTTGTATCGGGGGATGAACACCGGGGAGCTGTTTTTT. The J gene is TRBJ2-2, the V gene TRBV5-1, with TRBD2 as a possible D gene (6 bases). Germline assignment: CDR1 SGHRS and CDR2 YFSETQ. The CDR3 covers 16 residues. The V and J ends lost 1 base and 1 base respectively, with 11 bases between them.

The V gene is TRBV3-1 (or the pseudogene TRBV3-2), the J gene TRBJ2-7, with D perhaps assigned TRBD1 or TRBD2 (5 bases each). The CDR3 length is 15 residues. The V and J ends lost 5 bases and 2 bases respectively, with 16 bases between them. Germline CDR1 and CDR2: LGHDT and YNNKEL (reference sequence). CDR3 DNA: TGTGCCAGCAGCAGGGACCCGGACGGCCCCTACGAGCAGTACTTC. It encodes CASSRDPDGPYEQYF.

This chain uses TRBV5-1 with TRBJ1-1; unclear D gene. The CDR3 sequence is 13 residues long. Germline CDR1 is SGHRS and CDR2 is YFSETQ. The ends were cut back, 2 bases at V and 0 bases at J, with 5 bases in the middle. CDR3 sequence reads: CASSFRLNTEAFF. The CDR3 coding sequence is TGCGCCAGCAGCTTCAGATTGAACACTGAAGCTTTCTTT.

This rearrangement joins TRBV7-8 to TRBJ1-3, with 8 positions matching TRBD1. The CDR3 is made up of 14 amino acids. In germline, CDR1 is SGHVS, CDR2 FQNEAQ. The V and J ends lost 5 bases and 3 bases, in that order; junction bases with no gene match: 3. The CDR3 bases are TGTGCCAGCAGCGCCGACAGGGGTGGAAACACCATATATTTT. Encoded protein: CASSADRGGNTIYF.

The J gene is TRBJ1-5, the V gene TRBV19, with TRBD1 identical over 8 bases. V lost 3 bases and J lost 3; bases outside the gene matches: 7. Germline V gene lookup returns CDR1 LNHDA and CDR2 SQIVND (reference sequence). The CDR3 loop spans 16 amino acids. CDR3 protein: CASSIGGRGLNQPQHF. CDR3 in DNA: TGTGCCAGTAGTATCGGGGGCAGGGGGCTCAATCAGCCCCAGCATTTT.

The chain carries TRBV20-1 and TRBJ2-5; D ambiguous. Germline CDR1 reads DFQATT; CDR2 reads SNEGSKA (reference sequence). The CDR3 covers 11 residues. Trimming pared 8 bases from V and 5 bases from J, leaving 12 bases between. For the CDR3, the DNA is TGCAGTCCGTTAGGGCCCGAGACCCAGTACTTC. Its protein product is CSPLGPETQYF.